These 29 T cell receptor beta chains came from one sample sequenced in a study of cytomegalovirus exposure and HLA in healthy donors. The data were produced by immunoSEQ multiplex PCR, yet TCRdb's version contains in-frame clones alone and is incomplete. Among tens of thousands of clones, roughly 93% were seen once, and the ten largest hold 4.5% to 6%. The sample comprised PBMCs. Receptor source: a woman between 18 and 29 years old in good health and CMV-seronegative.

The chain is built from TRBV19 and TRBJ1-4; 7 bases are a match to TRBD1. V lost 7 bases and J lost 0; bases outside the gene matches: 14. The CDR3 runs 18 residues. The V gene's germline CDR1 is LNHDA and CDR2 SQIVND (reference sequence). CDR3 nucleotide sequence: TGTGCCAGTACCGACCCTAGGGGGCAGGGATCAACTAATGAAAAACTGTTTTTT. Translation: CASTDPRGQGSTNEKLFF.

This sequence joins TRBV4-1 and TRBJ2-5, with a tentative D call TRBD2 (6 bases). Trimming took off 4 bases at V and 4 bases at J, with 13 bases between the two ends. The CDR3 spans 14 residues. Germline-derived CDR1 and CDR2 are MGHRA and YSYEKL. The CDR3: CASSLQKAGETQYF. Written as DNA, the CDR3 is TGCGCCAGCAGCCTCCAAAAAGCGGGAGAGACCCAGTACTTC.

The chain is built from TRBV7-8 and TRBJ1-3, with D perhaps TRBD1 (5 bases). Trimming left V 2 bases short and J 3 bases short, with 11 bases between. Germline V CDR1 and CDR2: SGHVS, FQNEAQ. This CDR3 contains 15 residues. The CDR3 bases are TGTGCCAGCAGCTTACGACTCAGGGTTGGAAACACCATATATTTT. Protein product: CASSLRLRVGNTIYF.

The chain joins TRBV5-1 to TRBJ1-2; TRBD1 matches at 10 bases. This CDR3 is 19 amino acids long. V lost 0 bases to trimming and J lost 1 base; unmatched junction nucleotides: 12. Germline loops: CDR1 SGHRS, CDR2 YFSETQ. Here the CDR3 reads CASSLGVRDRGLDNYGYTF. For the CDR3, the DNA is TGCGCCAGCAGCTTGGGTGTCCGGGACAGGGGATTGGATAACTATGGCTACACCTTC.

The rearrangement joins TRBV18 to TRBJ1-2; D remains unclear. V lost 0 bases to trimming and J lost 4 bases, with 12 bases between them. The CDR3 extends over 15 amino acids. Germline values: CDR1 KGHSH, CDR2 LQKENI. Here the CDR3 reads CASSPPQDSLYGYTF. CDR3 in DNA: TGTGCCAGCTCACCACCCCAGGATTCCCTCTATGGCTACACCTTC.

The genes are TRBV19 and TRBJ1-5, with no clear D. The V gene's germline CDR1 is LNHDA and CDR2 SQIVND (reference sequence). This CDR3 has 13 residues. The V gene lost 5 bases and the J gene lost 0 bases, with 5 bases spanning the gap. CDR3 coding DNA: TGTGCCAGTAGTCGAGGTAGCAATCAGCCCCAGCATTTT. The encoded protein is CASSRGSNQPQHF.

The chain employs TRBV19 and TRBJ2-1, with a weak D call TRBD1 (5 bases). The CDR3 has 13 amino acids. V was trimmed by 6 bases and J by 5 bases, leaving 11 bases between them. CDR1 LNHDA and CDR2 SQIVND come from the germline V gene (reference sequence). The CDR3 DNA is TGTGCCAGTAGCATGGGGCCGAACAATGAGCAGTTCTTC. Protein sequence: CASSMGPNNEQFF.

The chain employs TRBV2 and TRBJ1-2; 7 nucleotides agree with TRBD1. V trimming: 4 bases; J trimming: 6 bases; junction bases outside the gene matches: 5. This CDR3 contains 13 residues. Germline V gene data show CDR1 as SNHLY and CDR2 as FYNNEI. This chain's CDR3 is CASSVDREDGYTF. The CDR3 region has the DNA TGTGCCAGCAGTGTAGACAGGGAGGATGGCTACACCTTC.

V and J are TRBV7-2 and TRBJ2-1; TRBD2 aligns across 7 bases. V lost 5 bases to trimming and J lost 8 bases; unmatched junction nucleotides: 3. The CDR3 totals 12 residues. CDR1 is SGHTA and CDR2 is FQGNSA in the germline V gene. The CDR3 nucleotides read TGTGCCAGCAGCCGGGAGGACTATGAGCAGTTCTTC. This sequence encodes CASSREDYEQFF.

This chain uses TRBV5-4 with TRBJ1-3; D gene unclear. CDR1 is SGHNT and CDR2 is YYREEE in the germline V gene (reference sequence). V lost 0 bases, J lost 4 bases, and 5 bases lay in between. CDR3 size: 13 residues. The CDR3 nucleotides are TGTGCCAGCAGCTTGGGCAGGGGAAACACCATATATTTT. It is translated as CASSLGRGNTIYF.

The chain recombines TRBV13 with TRBJ1-2; a possible D gene is TRBD1 (5 bases). V was shortened by 4 bases and J by 4 bases, with 10 bases between the two germline ends. The CDR3 is 13 amino acids. The germline V gene has CDR1 PRHDT and CDR2 FYEKMQ (reference sequence). In nucleotides, the CDR3 is TGTGCCAGCAGCTCCCGGACATTCTATGGCTACACCTTC. It specifies CASSSRTFYGYTF. Using reference TRBV13 and TRBJ1-2 for the parts outside the CDR3, the full variable domain is AAGVIQSPRHLIKEKRETATLKCYPIPRHDTVYWYQQGPGQDPQFLISFYEKMQSDKGSIPDRFSAQQFSDYHSELNMSSLELGDSALYFCASSSRTFYGYTFGSGTRLTVV.

The chain employs TRBV2 and TRBJ1-2; 8 bases are shared with TRBD1. The CDR3 is made up of 15 amino acids. The germline CDR1 and CDR2 sequences are SNHLY and FYNNEI. V lost 6 bases to trimming and J lost 4 bases; unmatched junction nucleotides: 10. The DNA for the CDR3 is TGTGCCAGCAGCCCCGGGACAGGTAGCATCTATGGCTACACCTTC. Translating it yields CASSPGTGSIYGYTF.

This clone has a handful of counts. The rearrangement joins TRBV11-2 to TRBJ2-3, with D possibly being TRBD1 (6 bases). Germline V lookup: CDR1 SGHAT, CDR2 FQNNGV. This CDR3 has 12 amino acids. V dropped 3 bases and J dropped 6 bases, with 7 bases sitting between them. CDR3 sequence (DNA): TGTGCCAGCAGCTTTAGGGGGGATACGCAGTATTTT. Its protein product is CASSFRGDTQYF.

This clone was picked up a small number of times. This chain uses TRBV19 with TRBJ1-2; TRBD1 might be the D (5 bases). Germline V gives CDR1 LNHDA, CDR2 SQIVND (reference sequence). The CDR3 runs to 13 residues. V was cut by 3 bases and J by 7 bases, with 12 bases left in between. CDR3 protein: CASSIRDFGGYTF. DNA of the CDR3: TGTGCCAGTAGTATCCGGGACTTTGGTGGCTACACCTTC.

The chain employs TRBV4-2 and TRBJ2-7, with a weak D call TRBD2 (6 bases). CDR1 and CDR2 (germline): LGHNA, YNFKEQ. Trimming took off 1 base at V and 7 bases at J, with 11 bases between the two ends. This CDR3 is built from 13 residues. The CDR3 nucleotides read TGTGCCAGCAGCCAAGTCGGTCTAGCGGAGCAGTACTTC. It translates to CASSQVGLAEQYF.

The genes are TRBV25-1 and TRBJ2-1; D gene uncertain. This CDR3 comprises 12 residues. CDR1 is MGHDK, CDR2 SYGVNS, per germline. With 5 bases removed from V and 8 bases from J, the gap between germline ends came to 10 bases. The DNA for the CDR3 is TGTGCCAGCAGTCAACGAGAGGATGAGCAGTTCTTC. This gives the protein CASSQREDEQFF.

The chain couples TRBV9 to TRBJ2-3; 9 nucleotides match TRBD2. The CDR3 runs to 16 residues. V gave up 0 bases and J gave up 8 bases; unmatched junction bases: 10. Per germline, CDR1 SGDLS and CDR2 YYNGEE. CDR3 nucleotides: TGTGCCAGCAGCGTAGACCCAGCGGGAGGAGTGGCTACGCAGTATTTT. This sequence encodes CASSVDPAGGVATQYF.

The rearrangement links TRBV6-5 to TRBJ2-1, with 7 nucleotides matching TRBD2. V was clipped by 4 bases and J by 1 base; unmatched bases: 1. CDR1 and CDR2 (germline): MNHEY, SVGAGI. This CDR3 is 14 amino acids long. The CDR3 bases are TGTGCCAGCAGTTCCGGGGGGTCCTACAATGAGCAGTTCTTC. The encoded protein is CASSSGGSYNEQFF.

V and J are TRBV5-5 and TRBJ2-3; D might be TRBD2 (7 bases). CDR1 and CDR2 from the germline V gene are SGHKS and YYEKEE (reference sequence). CDR3 size: 14 residues. V was clipped by 4 bases and J by 4 bases, with 13 bases between them. The CDR3 sequence is CASSMKGGPDTQYF. CDR3 coding DNA: TGTGCCAGCAGCATGAAGGGGGGGCCAGATACGCAGTATTTT.

J is TRBJ2-2 and V is TRBV14; D unresolved. The CDR3 extends over 14 amino acids. Germline CDR1 is SGHDN and CDR2 is FVKESK. Trimming took off 0 bases at V and 4 bases at J, with 6 bases between the two ends. CDR3 sequence reads: CASSQDIGTGELFF. As DNA, the CDR3 is TGTGCCAGCAGCCAAGATATCGGCACCGGGGAGCTGTTTTTT. The full variable domain, completed using reference TRBV14 and TRBJ2-2, is EAGVTQFPSHSVIEKGQTVTLRCDPISGHDNLYWYRRVMGKEIKFLLHFVKESKQDESGMPNNRFLAERTGGTYSTLKVQPAELEDSGVYFCASSQDIGTGELFFGEGSRLTVL.

The rearrangement uses TRBV7-2 and TRBJ1-1; D remains ambiguous. The CDR3 totals 13 residues. Germline lookup yields CDR1 SGHTA and CDR2 FQGNSA. Trimming shortened V by 1 base and J by 7 bases, and 10 bases separated the two germline ends. The CDR3 loop reads CASSLGRAGEAFF. In nucleotides, the CDR3 is TGTGCCAGCAGCTTAGGACGAGCAGGTGAAGCTTTCTTT.

The chain couples TRBV2 to TRBJ1-2, with D perhaps matching TRBD1 (5 bases). Trimming removed 7 bases at V and 8 bases at J, with 8 bases between. The CDR3 is 10 residues long. Germline V gives CDR1 SNHLY, CDR2 FYNNEI. Written as DNA, the CDR3 is TGTGCCAGCATGGGGGGAGGCTACACCTTC. This codes for CASMGGGYTF.

This rearrangement joins TRBV5-1 to TRBJ2-7, with 11 bases lining up with TRBD1. CDR1 is SGHRS and CDR2 is YFSETQ in the germline V gene. Trimming at V came to 0 bases and at J to 3 bases, leaving 5 bases not matched to a gene. This CDR3 contains 16 residues. In DNA, the CDR3 is TGCGCCAGCAGCTTGGGCTTCGGGACAGGGGGCTACGAGCAGTACTTC. Translating gives CASSLGFGTGGYEQYF.

V is TRBV7-3 and J is TRBJ1-6, with no clear D. Germline V CDR1 and CDR2: SGHTA, FQGTGA. The CDR3 consists of 18 residues. The ends were cut back, 5 bases at V and 10 bases at J, with 27 bases in the middle. CDR3 DNA: TGTGCCAGCAGCCATCAGGTGTGTAAGAAAGATACGTGGTCACCCCTCCACTTT. Translated, it gives CASSHQVCKKDTWSPLHF.

The J gene is TRBJ1-2, the V gene TRBV6-5; 8 bases are shared with TRBD1. CDR1 and CDR2 from the germline V gene are MNHEY and SVGAGI. Germline trimming cut 4 bases from V and 6 bases from J; bases unmatched to any gene: 7. This CDR3 spans 14 amino acids. The CDR3 DNA sequence: TGTGCCAGCAGTTCGCGACAGGGGCGGCATGGCTACACCTTC. Translating it yields CASSSRQGRHGYTF.

The chain joins TRBV18 to TRBJ1-1; possible D gene TRBD1, 6 bases. The CDR3 consists of 14 residues. V was pared by 3 bases and J by 8 bases, with 16 bases between. Germline CDR1 and CDR2: KGHSH and LQKENI. CDR3 sequence reads: CASSPNHGQFEAFF. CDR3 bases: TGTGCCAGCTCACCTAACCATGGACAGTTCGAAGCTTTCTTT.

The chain combines TRBV5-6 with TRBJ1-6; TRBD1 matches at 9 bases. CDR3 length: 15 residues. Per the germline V gene, CDR1 is SGHDT and CDR2 is YYEEEE. V was pared by 0 bases and J by 10 bases, with 5 bases of the junction left unmatched. The CDR3 spells CASSLVGTGTSPLHF. In DNA form, the CDR3 reads TGTGCCAGCAGCTTGGTCGGGACAGGGACCTCACCCCTCCACTTT.

The chain has TRBV6-5 and TRBJ2-2; maybe TRBD1 (6 bases). The CDR3 is 13 residues long. CDR1 is MNHEY, CDR2 SVGAGI, per germline. Deletions cut 6 bases from V and 5 bases from J, with 10 bases between. CDR3 sequence: CASSNRETGELFF. As DNA, the CDR3 is TGTGCCAGCAGCAACAGGGAGACCGGGGAGCTGTTTTTT.

This chain joins TRBV2 and TRBJ1-4, with 7 bases aligning to TRBD1. Germline V gene lookup returns CDR1 SNHLY and CDR2 FYNNEI. V shed 5 bases, J shed 0 bases, and the junction held 6 bases outside the gene matches. This CDR3 contains 16 residues. CDR3 in amino acids: CASSRGQFTTNEKLFF. CDR3 sequence (DNA): TGTGCCAGCAGTAGGGGACAGTTTACAACTAATGAAAAACTGTTTTTT.